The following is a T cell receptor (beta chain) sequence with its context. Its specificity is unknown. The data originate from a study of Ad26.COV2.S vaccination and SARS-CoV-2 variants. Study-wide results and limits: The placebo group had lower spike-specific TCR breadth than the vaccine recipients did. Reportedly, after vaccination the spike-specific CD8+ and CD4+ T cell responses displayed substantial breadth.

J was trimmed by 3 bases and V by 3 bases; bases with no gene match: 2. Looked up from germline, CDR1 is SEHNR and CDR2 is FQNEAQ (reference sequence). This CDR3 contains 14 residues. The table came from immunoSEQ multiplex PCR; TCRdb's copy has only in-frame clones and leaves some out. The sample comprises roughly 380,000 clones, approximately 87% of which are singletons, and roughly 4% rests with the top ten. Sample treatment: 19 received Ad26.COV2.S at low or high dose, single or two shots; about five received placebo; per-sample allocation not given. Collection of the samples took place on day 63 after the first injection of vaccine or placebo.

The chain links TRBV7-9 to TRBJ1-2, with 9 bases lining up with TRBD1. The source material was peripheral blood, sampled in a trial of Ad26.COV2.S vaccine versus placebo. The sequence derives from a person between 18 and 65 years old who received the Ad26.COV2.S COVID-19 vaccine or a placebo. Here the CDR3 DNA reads TGTGCCAGCAGCTTGGGGACAGGGTACTATGGCTACACCTTC. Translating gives CASSLGTGYYGYTF.